These T cell receptor beta chains were read from a single sample in a study of beta chain features in type 1 diabetes. Here immunoSEQ multiplex PCR was the method, and the copy in TCRdb shows in-frame clones only, minus some. This table holds about 900,000 clones, about 17% found once. The material sequenced was naive CD4+ T cells from blood. Receptors originate from a woman aged 18 to 35 in good health. Each CDR3 is given with its conserved first and last residue. Each record gives: J gene, clone size, V gene, D gene, CDR3 protein, CDR3 DNA. D genes are given only for firm matches. Part of the rows lack a size; the others show once, few, many or a class for expanded clones.

>TRBJ2-6|few|TRBV11-2|NA
CASRRWESSGANVLTF
TGTGCCAGCAGGCGGTGGGAGAGCTCTGGGGCCAACGTCCTGACTTTC
>TRBJ1-1|NA|TRBV6-5|NA
CASSYSKDTEAFF
TGTGCCAGCAGTTACTCGAAGGACACTGAAGCTTTCTTT
>TRBJ1-1|few|TRBV6-5|NA
CASSSPGEGTEAFF
TGTGCCAGCAGTTCTCCTGGGGAAGGGACTGAAGCTTTCTTT
>TRBJ2-1|NA|TRBV11-2|TRBD2
CASSQTAGTSGKVQFF
TGTGCCAGCAGCCAAACCGCCGGGACTAGCGGGAAGGTGCAGTTCTTC
>TRBJ2-7|few|TRBV28|NA
CASKPGGRGYEQYF
TGTGCCAGCAAACCGGGAGGCAGGGGCTACGAGCAGTACTTC
>TRBJ2-7|few|TRBV6-5|NA
CASSYSGRFYEQYF
TGTGCCAGCAGTTACTCTGGACGGTTCTACGAGCAGTACTTC
>TRBJ2-7|few|TRBV5-4|NA
CASSLRGGSVYEQYF
TGTGCCAGCAGCTTGCGGGGTGGGAGTGTTTACGAGCAGTACTTC
>TRBJ2-5|NA|TRBV7-2|NA
CASSLGQETQYF
TGTGCCAGCAGCTTAGGGCAAGAGACCCAGTACTTC
>TRBJ2-2|few|TRBV11-2|NA
CASSLVATSSNTGELFF
TGTGCCAGCAGCTTAGTTGCTACGTCTTCTAACACCGGGGAGCTGTTTTTT
>TRBJ2-7|NA|TRBV11-2|NA
CASSPTGIVTYEQYF
TGTGCCAGCAGCCCCACAGGGATTGTCACCTACGAGCAGTACTTC
>TRBJ1-5|few|TRBV6-6|NA
CASSFPAAQHF
TGTGCCAGCAGTTTCCCCGCAGCCCAGCATTTT
>TRBJ2-3|few|TRBV4-3|TRBD1
CASSQDFGTGGQRTLTDTQYF
TGCGCCAGCAGCCAAGATTTCGGAACAGGGGGCCAGAGGACCCTCACAGATACGCAGTATTTT
>TRBJ1-5|few|TRBV15|TRBD1
CATSRGRGSSQPQHF
TGTGCCACCAGCAGAGGCAGGGGGAGCTCTCAGCCCCAGCATTTT
>TRBJ1-2|few|TRBV2|NA
CASSAKNDRLHYGYTF
TGTGCCAGCAGTGCTAAAAACGACAGGCTACACTATGGCTACACCTTC
>TRBJ2-5|NA|TRBV7-9|TRBD2
CASSRAGSRQETQYF
TGTGCCAGCAGCCGAGCGGGGTCTAGACAAGAGACCCAGTACTTC